These 3 T cell receptor beta chains were all obtained from the same sample, sequenced in a study of blood T cells in healthy people across ages. A second PCR, run for roughly 6 to 11 cycles, used a sample-barcoded 5' primer plus a J-beta primer mix. TCRdb ran MiXCR on the 5' RACE reads and lists one entry per CDR3 protein. The table records some 1.8 million distinct CDR3 sequences, 30% to 40% of them present only once. Sequenced sample: blood. These receptors were obtained from a human donor in good health.

V gene TRBV20-1 combines with J gene TRBJ2-2; tentatively, D is TRBD1 (5 bases). Trimming pared 6 bases from V and 1 base from J, leaving 9 bases between. Germline loops: CDR1 DFQATT, CDR2 SNEGSKA (reference sequence). The CDR3 consists of 13 residues. CDR3 sequence: CSAVGQNTGELFF. The CDR3 coding sequence is TGCAGTGCCGTAGGACAGAACACCGGGGAGCTGTTTTTT.

The chain employs TRBV3-1 and TRBJ2-4; a weak D match, TRBD1 (5 bases). CDR1 and CDR2 (germline): LGHDT, YNNKEL (reference sequence). CDR3 length: 13 amino acids. Trimming cost V 3 bases and J 7 bases, with 10 bases left between them. The CDR3 DNA sequence: TGTGCCAGCAGCCAGACTGCAGGGAACATTCAGTACTTC. As protein: CASSQTAGNIQYF.

This clonotype was seen only a few times. The rearrangement uses TRBV29-1 and TRBJ2-1; D is perhaps TRBD2 (5 bases). CDR1 is SQVTM, CDR2 ANQGSEA, per germline. V was pared by 6 bases and J by 4 bases, with 16 bases between. The CDR3 is made up of 14 amino acids. CDR3 region: CSVRRMDSYNEQFF. The DNA of the CDR3 is TGCAGCGTCCGGAGGATGGACTCATACAATGAGCAGTTCTTC.